Listed here are 5 T cell receptor beta chains from one sample, sequenced in a study of kidney transplant recipient with SARS-CoV-2 infection. TCRdb passed the reads through MiXCR, listing each CDR3 protein once. The table lists 250,000 or so distinct CDR3 sequences, roughly 26% of them singletons. Sequencing used a blood sample, obtained at baseline and on day 111 from a kidney transplant recipient. The source is a male patient aged 25-45 years who had COVID-19 and was a kidney transplant recipient. Some T cells may have come from the graft donor.

CDR3 DNA sequence: TGTGCCTTAGCTGGGTCCAGGGAGCAGTACTTC. Protein: CALAGSREQYF. This chain links TRBV9 with TRBJ2-7, with D unclear. The V end lost 10 bases, the J end lost 7 bases, and 15 bases lay between the germline ends. Germline values: CDR1 SGDLS, CDR2 YYNGEE. This CDR3 spans 11 amino acids. The variable domain in full, completed from reference TRBV9 and TRBJ2-7, reads DSGVTQTPKHLITATGQRVTLRCSPRSGDLSVYWYQQSLDQGLQFLIQYYNGEERAKGNILERFSAQQFPDLHSELNLSSLELGDSALYFCALAGSREQYFGPGTRLTVT.

The rearrangement links TRBV6-5 to TRBJ1-5, with D maybe TRBD1 (5 bases). Germline-derived CDR1 and CDR2 are MNHEY and SVGAGI. CDR3 length equals 15 residues. With 6 bases removed from V and 1 base from J, the gap between germline ends came to 13 bases. The CDR3 region is CASRVGRTSNQPQHF. In nucleotides, the CDR3 is TGTGCCAGCAGAGTGGGGCGTACGAGCAATCAGCCCCAGCATTTT.

To note about this clonotype: A much larger clone lies one base from this, so it may be a read error. The rearrangement uses TRBV24-1 and TRBJ1-2; D remains unclear. The length of the CDR3 is 17 residues. Trimming stripped 6 bases from V and 4 bases from J, with 23 bases between. Germline V lookup: CDR1 KGHDR, CDR2 SFDVKD. The CDR3 loop reads CATSIYSSTRKTYGYTF. The CDR3, as DNA: TGTGCCACCAGTATTTATAGTAGTACCAGAAAGACCTATGGCTACACCTTC.

The gene calls are TRBV5-5 and TRBJ1-2; no clear D gene. The CDR3 contains 16 residues. CDR1 SGHKS and CDR2 YYEKEE come from the germline V gene (reference sequence). Trimming removed 7 bases at V and 4 bases at J, with 23 bases between. DNA of the CDR3: TGTGCCAGCTTCGTTAGTGTCCCGCGAAAGACCTATGGCTACACCTTC. It codes for CASFVSVPRKTYGYTF.

This clonotype occurred many times. V gene TRBV19 combines with J gene TRBJ2-7; D gene ambiguous. The CDR3 is 14 amino acids. V lost 3 bases and J 1 base, leaving 10 bases between the germline ends. Germline loops: CDR1 LNHDA, CDR2 SQIVND (reference sequence). This CDR3 reads CASSMGYRSYEQYF. CDR3 sequence (DNA): TGTGCCAGTAGTATGGGGTATCGTTCCTACGAGCAGTACTTC.